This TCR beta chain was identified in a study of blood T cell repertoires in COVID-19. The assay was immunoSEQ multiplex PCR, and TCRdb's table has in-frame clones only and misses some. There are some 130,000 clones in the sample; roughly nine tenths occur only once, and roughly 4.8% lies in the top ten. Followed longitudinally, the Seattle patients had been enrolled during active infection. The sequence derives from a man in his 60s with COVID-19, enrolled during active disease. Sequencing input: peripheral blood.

CDR3 nucleotides: TGTGCCAGCAGTTTGCAAGCGGATTACGAGCAGTACTTC. It specifies CASSLQADYEQYF. J is TRBJ2-7 and V is TRBV12-3 or TRBV12-4; D possibly corresponds to TRBD2 (5 bases). The CDR3 contains 13 residues. V was clipped by 3 bases and J by 4 bases, with 10 bases between them.